This TCR beta chain came from a study of patients and donors after allogeneic stem cell transplantation (dated by TCRdb to between 2020 and 2021). Note on this clonotype: The antigen it recognizes is unknown. Per-base quality was not reported, and no clone a single base away is much larger than it.

The library relied on RT-PCR. The listed sequencing device is NextSeq 550. TCRdb took the public reads, trimmed them with fastp at Q25, ran MiXCR for clone calling and kept in-frame beta chains. For every CDR3 protein sequence, its rows merge into one entry that carries the most common genes and DNA. Within this sample are roughly 200,000 distinct CDR3 sequences, with around two fifths of them counted one time only. 11% of the sample rests with the top ten. This receptor was obtained from a human donor who was either an allogeneic HSCT recipient or a stem cell or donor lymphocyte infusion donor (not recorded which). It is not recorded whose cells these are; they may come from a transplant donor. Specimen: blood, either unsorted or a sorted T cell fraction (not recorded which).

The CDR3 protein: CSAPRTGDTDTQYF. The DNA is as follows: TGCAGTGCACCCCGGACAGGGGACACAGATACGCAGTATTTT. The chain is encoded by TRBV20-1 joined to TRBJ2-3; TRBD1 matches 9 bases in the middle. For CDR1 and CDR2, the germline V gene (reference sequence) lists DFQATT and SNEGSKA. After removal of 6 bases from V and 2 bases from J, the junction retains 6 bases not matched to a gene. The CDR3 runs 14 amino acids, cysteine and phenylalanine included. Only the CDR3 region is kept as DNA, spanning 42 bases read in frame from base 1.